A selection of T cell receptor beta chains follows, all from one sample in a study of T cells in Graves' hyperthyroidism and ophthalmopathy. Each CDR3 protein is one row after TCRdb ran MiXCR on the multiplex PCR reads. The table has 600,000 to 650,000 distinct CDR3 sequences, around 15% seen once. The sequenced sample consisted of blood. Every receptor here comes from a woman aged 25 to 45 with Graves' hyperthyroidism. CDR3s include the opening cysteine and the closing phenylalanine or tryptophan. The D gene is left open where the match is weak. Clone sizes are given selectively: once, few, many, or a class where the clone is expanded.

>.|TRBJ1-1|14|few|TRBV6-5
CASSYGGENTEAFF
TGTGCCAGCAGTTACGGGGGTGAGAACACTGAAGCTTTCTTT
>TRBD1|TRBJ1-5|17|.|TRBV20-1
CSATGTGGVFSNQPQHF
TGCAGTGCTACCGGGACAGGGGGTGTCTTTAGCAATCAGCCCCAGCATTTT
>TRBD1|TRBJ2-4|16|many|TRBV11-1
CASSGWDSGTKNIQYF
TGTGCCAGCAGCGGATGGGACAGCGGTACCAAAAACATTCAGTACTTC
>TRBD1|TRBJ1-1|15|many|TRBV6-2/TRBV6-3
CASRDRQGGNTEAFF
TGTGCCAGCAGAGATCGACAGGGGGGGAACACTGAAGCTTTCTTT
>.|TRBJ1-5|15|.|TRBV9
CASSANPYLGQPQHF
TGTGCCAGCAGCGCCAACCCTTACTTGGGCCAGCCCCAGCATTTT
>TRBD1|TRBJ1-2|15|many|TRBV28
CASSLSDRGLYGYTF
TGTGCCAGCAGTTTATCGGACAGGGGCCTCTATGGCTACACCTTC
>.|TRBJ2-4|12|many|TRBV12-3/TRBV12-4
CASSWEGNIQYF
TGTGCCAGCAGTTGGGAAGGAAACATTCAGTACTTC
>.|TRBJ1-3|15|.|TRBV19
CASSIGGSSGNTIYF
TGTGCCAGTAGTATCGGAGGCAGCTCTGGAAACACCATATATTTT
>.|TRBJ2-2|14|few|TRBV9
CASRSGRNTGELFF
TGTGCCAGCCGTAGCGGCCGGAACACCGGGGAGCTGTTTTTT
>.|TRBJ2-3|15|many|TRBV5-6
CASSLGGYLTDTQYF
TGTGCCAGCAGCTTGGGGGGCTACCTCACAGATACGCAGTATTTT
>TRBD2|TRBJ2-2|17|.|TRBV6-1
CASSVRGGGGRTGELFF
TGTGCCAGCAGTGTCCGGGGGGGGGGGGGTAGGACCGGGGAGCTGTTTTTT
>TRBD2|TRBJ2-5|14|few|TRBV6-1
CASRTSGSQETQYF
TGTGCCAGCAGGACTAGCGGGAGCCAAGAGACCCAGTACTTC
>.|TRBJ2-5|15|many|TRBV27
CASSLLGDTQETQYF
TGTGCCAGCAGTTTATTGGGGGACACCCAAGAGACCCAGTACTTC
>.|TRBJ2-5|17|many|TRBV7-9
CASSLGAAQMLSETQYF
TGTGCCAGCAGCTTAGGTGCCGCGCAGATGTTATCAGAGACCCAGTACTTC
>.|TRBJ1-5|11|many|TRBV19
CASLKNQPQHF
TGTGCCAGCCTGAAAAATCAGCCCCAGCATTTT
>TRBD2|TRBJ2-1|16|.|TRBV7-3
CASSFGPAGGDNEQFF
TGTGCCAGCAGCTTCGGCCCAGCGGGAGGGGACAATGAGCAGTTCTTC
>.|TRBJ2-7|15|few|TRBV10-3
CAISRDFPSSYEQYF
TGTGCCATCAGCCGGGACTTCCCGAGCTCCTACGAGCAGTACTTC
>TRBD2|TRBJ2-1|13|few|TRBV10-2
CASSESGGNEQFF
TGCGCCAGCAGTGAATCGGGGGGCAATGAGCAGTTCTTC
>TRBD1|TRBJ1-1|15|few|TRBV19
CASSFRTGTNTEAFF
TGTGCCAGTAGTTTCAGGACAGGTACGAACACTGAAGCTTTCTTT
>.|TRBJ2-1|15|many|TRBV5-8
CASSQGGEAGGEQFF
TGTGCCAGCAGCCAGGGGGGTGAAGCGGGCGGTGAGCAGTTCTTC
>TRBD1|TRBJ2-1|17|few|TRBV5-1
CASSLVLAGGAGNEQFF
TGCGCCAGCAGCTTGGTACTGGCAGGGGGCGCGGGGAATGAGCAGTTCTTC
>.|TRBJ2-7|15|many|TRBV5-1
CASSLGRWGYYEQYF
TGCGCCAGCAGCTTGGGTAGGTGGGGGTACTACGAGCAGTACTTC
>TRBD2|TRBJ2-3|15|.|TRBV9
CASSFLAAGTDTQYF
TGTGCCAGCAGCTTCCTAGCGGCAGGCACAGATACGCAGTATTTT
>TRBD1|TRBJ1-1|13|many|TRBV20-1
CSADRGLNTEAFF
TGCAGTGCTGACAGGGGGCTGAACACTGAAGCTTTCTTT
>.|TRBJ1-4|14|many|TRBV2
CASSVDGLNEKLFF
TGTGCCAGCAGTGTAGACGGACTTAATGAAAAACTGTTTTTT
>TRBD2|TRBJ2-5|14|many|TRBV6-1
CASSSLAGQETQYF
TGTGCCAGCAGTTCCCTAGCGGGACAAGAGACCCAGTACTTC
>TRBD1|TRBJ2-7|14|few|TRBV9
CASSVGGQGYEQYF
TGTGCCAGCAGCGTAGGGGGACAGGGTTACGAGCAGTACTTC
>.|TRBJ2-1|13|many|TRBV24-1
CATKSGTSNEQFF
TGTGCCACAAAATCCGGGACAAGCAATGAGCAGTTCTTC
>TRBD2|TRBJ2-1|19|few|TRBV18
CASSPAAYRKASGSHEQFF
TGTGCCAGCTCACCCGCTGCCTACCGGAAGGCTAGCGGGAGCCATGAGCAGTTCTTC
>.|TRBJ2-3|15|few|TRBV7-9
CASRGSGNQMDTQYF
TGTGCCAGCAGAGGCTCAGGGAATCAGATGGATACGCAGTATTTT
>TRBD2|TRBJ2-7|14|many|TRBV6-1
CATNSGTTTYEQYF
TGTGCCACCAATTCCGGGACTACCACCTACGAGCAGTACTTC
>.|TRBJ1-5|14|.|TRBV27
CASSRAGRIQPQHF
TGTGCCAGCAGTCGGGCAGGGAGGATTCAGCCCCAGCATTTT
>.|TRBJ1-6|15|few|TRBV20-1
CSARDGTYPNSPLHF
TGCAGTGCTAGAGATGGGACGTACCCGAATTCACCCCTCCACTTT
>.|TRBJ2-7|14|many|TRBV28
CASRSGRSSYEQYF
TGTGCCAGCAGGAGTGGCAGGTCCTCCTACGAGCAGTACTTC
>TRBD1|TRBJ1-1|15|many|TRBV11-3
CASSYRGGLNTEAFF
TGTGCCAGCAGCTACAGGGGGGGGCTGAACACTGAAGCTTTCTTT
>TRBD1|TRBJ2-7|17|.|TRBV18
CASSPRRPGQGTHEQYF
TGTGCCAGCTCACCACGAAGACCGGGACAGGGGACCCACGAGCAGTACTTC
>.|TRBJ1-2|12|.|TRBV10-3
CAISETDYGYTF
TGTGCCATCAGTGAGACAGACTATGGCTACACCTTC
>.|TRBJ2-5|14|.|TRBV5-6
CASSEWFRGETQYF
TGTGCCAGCAGCGAGTGGTTTCGAGGGGAGACCCAGTACTTC
>TRBD2|TRBJ2-1|14|few|TRBV7-7
CASSGLAGNNEQFF
TGTGCTAGCAGCGGGCTAGCGGGAAACAATGAGCAGTTCTTC
>.|TRBJ2-3|13|.|TRBV30
CAWRGLSTDTQYF
TGTGCCTGGAGGGGACTGAGCACAGATACGCAGTATTTT
>.|TRBJ2-1|11|.|TRBV6-2/TRBV6-3
CASETSREQFF
TGTGCCAGCGAGACCTCTCGGGAGCAGTTCTTC
>TRBD1|TRBJ1-6|17|.|TRBV7-9
CASSTDRESSYNSPLHF
TGTGCCAGCAGTACGGACAGGGAAAGCTCCTATAATTCACCCCTCCACTTT
>.|TRBJ1-1|13|.|TRBV5-5
CASSWDPNTEAFF
TGTGCCAGCAGCTGGGACCCGAACACTGAAGCTTTCTTT
>TRBD2|TRBJ2-1|15|many|TRBV18
CASSRLAGGVNEQFF
TGTGCCAGCTCCCGACTAGCGGGAGGTGTAAATGAGCAGTTCTTC
>TRBD2|TRBJ2-7|14|many|TRBV20-1
CSAAPLAVSYEQYF
TGCAGTGCCGCCCCCCTAGCGGTATCCTACGAGCAGTACTTC
>TRBD1|TRBJ1-3|16|many|TRBV2
CASSATGQGSGNTIYF
TGTGCCAGCAGTGCGACAGGGCAAGGCTCTGGAAACACCATATATTTT
>.|TRBJ2-1|14|many|TRBV28
CASSFEGGQNEQFF
TGTGCCAGCAGTTTTGAGGGCGGCCAGAATGAGCAGTTCTTC
>.|TRBJ1-1|15|many|TRBV12-3/TRBV12-4
CASSSGLNRDTEAFF
TGTGCCAGCAGTTCGGGGCTGAACAGGGACACTGAAGCTTTCTTT
>.|TRBJ1-1|13|many|TRBV30
CAWRGVENTEAFF
TGTGCCTGGAGAGGGGTGGAGAACACTGAAGCTTTCTTT
>TRBD2|TRBJ2-2|14|few|TRBV19
CASRSGRQTGELFF
TGTGCCAGTAGGAGCGGGAGGCAAACCGGGGAGCTGTTTTTT
>.|TRBJ1-1|12|many|TRBV6-1
CASRDSNTEAFF
TGTGCCAGCAGGGACAGCAACACTGAAGCTTTCTTT
>TRBD1|TRBJ1-1|14|many|TRBV12-3/TRBV12-4
CASNLQGAYTEAFF
TGTGCCAGTAACCTACAGGGGGCCTACACTGAAGCTTTCTTT